A selection of T cell receptor beta chains follows, all from one sample in a study of metastatic and nonmetastatic thyroid tumors. With MiXCR, TCRdb reprocessed the PCR reads. Altogether about 26,000 clones are present, under 30% being singletons, with the ten largest covering approximately 6%. Sequencing was performed on blood. The receptors stem from a female donor with papillary thyroid cancer or a benign thyroid nodule (not recorded which). Some clones in this sample may be carry-over from other donors' samples. The CDR3 runs from the conserved cysteine through the conserved F or W. The D gene is left open where the match is weak. Clone size is given for some rows only: seen once, a few or many times, or a class if the clone is expanded.

clone size	V gene	J gene	D gene	CDR3 protein	CDR3 DNA
many	TRBV9	TRBJ2-6	.	CASSVGPTGANVLTF	TGTGCCAGCAGCGTAGGACCGACTGGGGCCAACGTCCTGACTTTC
medium-sized	TRBV12-3/TRBV12-4	TRBJ1-6	.	CASNPDGNSPLHF	TGTGCCAGCAACCCAGACGGGAATTCACCCCTCCACTTT
many	TRBV10-3	TRBJ2-7	TRBD1	CAISGGPGQSSDEQYF	TGTGCCATCAGTGGAGGACCGGGACAGAGCTCCGACGAGCAGTACTTC
.	TRBV9	TRBJ1-1	TRBD1	CASSVAGQGAVNTEAFF	TGTGCCAGCAGCGTAGCGGGACAGGGGGCTGTGAACACTGAAGCTTTCTTT
few	TRBV6-5	TRBJ2-7	TRBD1	CASSYSTGGYEQYF	TGTGCCAGCAGTTACTCAACAGGGGGTTACGAGCAGTACTTC
few	TRBV12-3/TRBV12-4	TRBJ2-2	.	CASSRTLNTGELFF	TGTGCCAGCAGCCGGACATTGAACACCGGGGAGCTGTTTTTT
.	TRBV7-8	TRBJ1-2	.	CASSSTGWAAGYTF	TGTGCCAGCAGCTCTACAGGGTGGGCTGCTGGCTACACCTTC
many	TRBV5-5	TRBJ1-1	.	CASSVDSMNTEAFF	TGTGCCAGCAGCGTAGACAGTATGAACACTGAAGCTTTCTTT
.	TRBV20-1	TRBJ2-2	.	CSDRDERELFF	TGCAGTGACAGAGACGAGAGGGAGCTATTTTTT
.	TRBV4-3	TRBJ1-2	.	CASSQDVGQKNYGYTF	TGCGCCAGCAGCCAAGATGTTGGACAGAAAAACTATGGCTACACCTTC
many	TRBV28	TRBJ2-5	TRBD1	CATGQVLGTQYF	TGTGCCACGGGACAGGTCCTGGGGACCCAGTACTTC
.	TRBV11-1	TRBJ2-1	TRBD1	CASSDNRGRGVF	TGTGCCAGCAGCGATAACAGGGGGCGAGGAGTCTTC
many	TRBV24-1	TRBJ2-1	.	CATSAWGNEQFF	TGTGCCACCAGTGCGTGGGGAAATGAGCAGTTCTTC
many	TRBV7-2	TRBJ1-1	.	CASSFRVNTEAFF	TGTGCCAGCAGCTTCAGGGTTAACACTGAAGCTTTCTTT
medium-sized	TRBV20-1	TRBJ1-2	.	CSARDLDSYYGYTF	TGCAGTGCTAGAGACCTGGACAGTTACTATGGCTACACCTTC
many	TRBV5-4	TRBJ2-5	TRBD1	CASSTGQGNQETQYF	TGTGCCAGCAGCACAGGACAGGGCAACCAAGAGACCCAGTACTTC
.	TRBV5-1	TRBJ2-1	.	CASSFSQVDGRFF	TGCGCCAGCAGCTTTTCGCAGGTAGATGGGCGGTTCTTC
.	TRBV5-1	TRBJ2-5	.	CASSLAAAELQETQYF	TGCGCCAGCAGCTTGGCCGCAGCGGAACTACAAGAGACCCAGTACTTC